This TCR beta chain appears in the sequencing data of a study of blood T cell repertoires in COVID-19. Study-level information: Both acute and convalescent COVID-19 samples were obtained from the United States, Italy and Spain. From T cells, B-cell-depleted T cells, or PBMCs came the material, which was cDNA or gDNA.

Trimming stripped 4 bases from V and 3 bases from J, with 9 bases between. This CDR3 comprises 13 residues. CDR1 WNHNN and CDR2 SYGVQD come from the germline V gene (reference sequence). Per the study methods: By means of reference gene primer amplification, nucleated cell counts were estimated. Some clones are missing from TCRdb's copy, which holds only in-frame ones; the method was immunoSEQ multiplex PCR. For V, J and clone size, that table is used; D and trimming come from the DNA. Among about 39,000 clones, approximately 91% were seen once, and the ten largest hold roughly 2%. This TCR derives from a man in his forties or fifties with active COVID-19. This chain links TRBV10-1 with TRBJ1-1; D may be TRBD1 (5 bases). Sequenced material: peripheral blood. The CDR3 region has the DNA TGCGCCAGCAGTGTCAGGGCGGACACTGAAGCTTTCTTT. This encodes CASSVRADTEAFF.